The rows below give T cell receptor beta chains drawn from one sample of a study of Graves' ophthalmopathy and Graves' hyperthyroidism. A single record per CDR3 protein comes from TCRdb applying MiXCR to the multiplex PCR reads. The sample lists some 1.1 million distinct CDR3 sequences, 35% to 45% seen once, with 8.5% to 14% in the top ten. Sequencing used peripheral blood or thyroid tissue (not recorded which). The source of these receptors is an adult man with Graves' hyperthyroidism. The CDR3 runs from the conserved cysteine through the conserved F or W. A D gene is named only where the DNA matches it firmly. Size values are once, few and many counts, or a class for expanded clones, and some rows have none.

clone_size: NA
v_call: TRBV29-1
d_call: NA
j_call: TRBJ1-1
cdr3_nt: TGCAGCCTCAGCGGAGCGGGGGCATACAATGAGCAGTTCTTT
cdr3_aa: CSLSGAGAYNEQFF

clone_size: NA
v_call: TRBV12-3/TRBV12-4
d_call: NA
j_call: TRBJ2-7
cdr3_nt: TGTGCCAGCAGTTTGGGGGGAAGCGTTGGCGAGCAGTACTTC
cdr3_aa: CASSLGGSVGEQYF

clone_size: NA
v_call: TRBV4-1
d_call: TRBD1
j_call: TRBJ1-5
cdr3_nt: TGCGCCAGCAGCCCTCTGACAGGGGCGGATCAGCCCCAGCATTTT
cdr3_aa: CASSPLTGADQPQHF

clone_size: many
v_call: TRBV7-2
d_call: NA
j_call: TRBJ2-3
cdr3_nt: TGTGCCAGCAGCAGGGACGCAGATACGCAGTATTTT
cdr3_aa: CASSRDADTQYF

clone_size: NA
v_call: TRBV20-1
d_call: TRBD1
j_call: TRBJ1-4
cdr3_nt: TGCAGTGCTAGACCGCTCCAGGGGGCAGGTGAAAAACTGTTTTTT
cdr3_aa: CSARPLQGAGEKLFF

clone_size: NA
v_call: TRBV7-2
d_call: TRBD2
j_call: TRBJ2-5
cdr3_nt: TGTGCCAGCAGCCGCGGGGACCTCGGGGGGGGGGAGACCCAGTACTTC
cdr3_aa: CASSRGDLGGGETQYF

clone_size: NA
v_call: TRBV7-9
d_call: NA
j_call: TRBJ2-7
cdr3_nt: TGCGCCAGCAGCCAAGTGTTCTCCGGGGCTCCGGGATCCTACGGGCAGTACTTC
cdr3_aa: CASSQVFSGAPGSYGQYF

clone_size: NA
v_call: TRBV30
d_call: NA
j_call: TRBJ2-5
cdr3_nt: TGTGCCTGGAGTGTAAACAGGGTGGGGGAGACCCAGTACTTC
cdr3_aa: CAWSVNRVGETQYF

clone_size: few
v_call: TRBV5-5
d_call: TRBD2
j_call: TRBJ2-2
cdr3_nt: TGTGCCAGCAGCTTGGCCGGGACTAGCGGGGGGTCCGCCGGGGAGCTGTTTTTT
cdr3_aa: CASSLAGTSGGSAGELFF

clone_size: few
v_call: TRBV6-5
d_call: TRBD2
j_call: TRBJ2-7
cdr3_nt: TGTGCCAGCAGAAAGCTAGCGGGACCCTACGAGCAGTACTTC
cdr3_aa: CASRKLAGPYEQYF

clone_size: NA
v_call: TRBV29-1
d_call: TRBD1
j_call: TRBJ1-1
cdr3_nt: TGCAGCGTTGAAGGGGGACAGGCCACTGAAGCTTTCTTT
cdr3_aa: CSVEGGQATEAFF

clone_size: NA
v_call: TRBV3-1
d_call: NA
j_call: TRBJ1-6
cdr3_nt: TGTGCCAGCAGCCAAGTGAGGGTGAGGGATTCACCCCTCCACTTT
cdr3_aa: CASSQVRVRDSPLHF

clone_size: many
v_call: TRBV11-2
d_call: TRBD2
j_call: TRBJ2-5
cdr3_nt: TGTGCCAGCAGACTGAGCGGGAACATCCAAGAGACCCAGTACTTC
cdr3_aa: CASRLSGNIQETQYF

clone_size: once
v_call: TRBV7-9
d_call: TRBD1
j_call: TRBJ2-7
cdr3_nt: TGTGCCAGCAGTTACTCCGGGACAGGGGAATACGAGCAGTACTTC
cdr3_aa: CASSYSGTGEYEQYF

clone_size: NA
v_call: TRBV2
d_call: NA
j_call: TRBJ2-5
cdr3_nt: TGTGCCAGCAGTGAATATGGGCGGGGTTATAGTGAGACCCAGTACTTC
cdr3_aa: CASSEYGRGYSETQYF

clone_size: NA
v_call: TRBV20-1
d_call: TRBD1
j_call: TRBJ2-7
cdr3_nt: TGCAGTGCTAGCCAGGGACAGGGAGCCGAGCAGTACTTC
cdr3_aa: CSASQGQGAEQYF

clone_size: many
v_call: TRBV2
d_call: TRBD1
j_call: TRBJ2-7
cdr3_nt: TGTGCCAGCAGTAAACTACAGGGGGTGTACGAGCAGTACTTC
cdr3_aa: CASSKLQGVYEQYF

clone_size: NA
v_call: TRBV7-2
d_call: NA
j_call: TRBJ2-7
cdr3_nt: TGTGCCAGCAGCCCGAGGGGGACCGCCAGCTCCTACGAGCGGTACTTC
cdr3_aa: CASSPRGTASSYERYF

clone_size: NA
v_call: TRBV15
d_call: NA
j_call: TRBJ2-5
cdr3_nt: TGTGCCACCAGCAGAGATCGGGGGTGGACCCAGTACTTC
cdr3_aa: CATSRDRGWTQYF

clone_size: many
v_call: TRBV10-3
d_call: TRBD2
j_call: TRBJ2-7
cdr3_nt: TGTGCCATCAGTACGACCGGGACTAGCGGGAGCCACGAGCAGTACTTC
cdr3_aa: CAISTTGTSGSHEQYF

clone_size: NA
v_call: TRBV20-1
d_call: TRBD2
j_call: TRBJ2-7
cdr3_nt: TGCAGTGCCCCAAGAACTAGCGGGCTTTACGAGCAGTACTTC
cdr3_aa: CSAPRTSGLYEQYF

clone_size: few
v_call: TRBV12-3/TRBV12-4
d_call: NA
j_call: TRBJ1-4
cdr3_nt: TGTGCCAGCAGTTTCAACGGAAAAAATGAAAAACTGTTTTTT
cdr3_aa: CASSFNGKNEKLFF

clone_size: NA
v_call: TRBV7-2
d_call: NA
j_call: TRBJ2-7
cdr3_nt: TGTGCCAGCAGTTTAGCCCGACTTAGCTCCTACGAGCAGTACTTC
cdr3_aa: CASSLARLSSYEQYF

clone_size: NA
v_call: TRBV10-3
d_call: TRBD1
j_call: TRBJ1-1
cdr3_nt: TGTGCCACCCAGGGACAGGGGTACACTGAAGCTTTCTTT
cdr3_aa: CATQGQGYTEAFF

clone_size: NA
v_call: TRBV20-1
d_call: TRBD1
j_call: TRBJ1-1
cdr3_nt: TGCAGTGCTAGACCTCAGGTATCTAGTCAGGGGGCGACTGAAGCTTTCTTT
cdr3_aa: CSARPQVSSQGATEAFF

clone_size: many
v_call: TRBV13
d_call: TRBD1
j_call: TRBJ2-7
cdr3_nt: TGTGCCAGCAGCGCCTGGGACAGAAAAACCTACGAGCAGTACTTC
cdr3_aa: CASSAWDRKTYEQYF

clone_size: many
v_call: TRBV6-1
d_call: NA
j_call: TRBJ1-2
cdr3_nt: TGTGCCAGCAGCCTGGGGACATACGAGAACTATGGCTACACCTTC
cdr3_aa: CASSLGTYENYGYTF

clone_size: once
v_call: TRBV4-1
d_call: NA
j_call: TRBJ2-7
cdr3_nt: TGCACCAGCAGCCAAGATTCCGTAGCCTACGAGCAGTACTTC
cdr3_aa: CTSSQDSVAYEQYF

clone_size: many
v_call: TRBV20-1
d_call: NA
j_call: TRBJ2-7
cdr3_nt: TGCAGTGCTAGAGATCTCACCCGGCAGCAGTACTTC
cdr3_aa: CSARDLTRQQYF

clone_size: many
v_call: TRBV4-1
d_call: NA
j_call: TRBJ2-7
cdr3_nt: TGCGCCAGCAGCCAGGTCGGTCTCACCCCCGGCGAGCAGTACTTC
cdr3_aa: CASSQVGLTPGEQYF

clone_size: NA
v_call: TRBV29-1
d_call: NA
j_call: TRBJ1-3
cdr3_nt: TGCAGCGTTGAACGGAACACCATATATTTT
cdr3_aa: CSVERNTIYF

clone_size: many
v_call: TRBV2
d_call: NA
j_call: TRBJ1-2
cdr3_nt: TGTGCCAGCAGCCTGTTCCTTAACTATGGCTACACCTTC
cdr3_aa: CASSLFLNYGYTF

clone_size: many
v_call: TRBV5-6
d_call: NA
j_call: TRBJ1-1
cdr3_nt: TGTGCCAGCAGCTTGACAAGAGAAGCTTTCTTT
cdr3_aa: CASSLTREAFF

clone_size: many
v_call: TRBV10-3
d_call: NA
j_call: TRBJ2-5
cdr3_nt: TGTGCCACCACACGGGGCTCCCGGGAGACCCAGTACTTC
cdr3_aa: CATTRGSRETQYF

clone_size: NA
v_call: TRBV20-1
d_call: TRBD1
j_call: TRBJ1-5
cdr3_nt: TGCAGTACGACCGGGACAGGGTTTTCGGGGACCAATCAGCCCCAGCATTTT
cdr3_aa: CSTTGTGFSGTNQPQHF

clone_size: NA
v_call: TRBV3-1
d_call: TRBD1
j_call: TRBJ2-5
cdr3_nt: TGTGCCAGCAGCCTCGGGACAGGGTGGCGAGGGGAGACCCAGTACTTC
cdr3_aa: CASSLGTGWRGETQYF